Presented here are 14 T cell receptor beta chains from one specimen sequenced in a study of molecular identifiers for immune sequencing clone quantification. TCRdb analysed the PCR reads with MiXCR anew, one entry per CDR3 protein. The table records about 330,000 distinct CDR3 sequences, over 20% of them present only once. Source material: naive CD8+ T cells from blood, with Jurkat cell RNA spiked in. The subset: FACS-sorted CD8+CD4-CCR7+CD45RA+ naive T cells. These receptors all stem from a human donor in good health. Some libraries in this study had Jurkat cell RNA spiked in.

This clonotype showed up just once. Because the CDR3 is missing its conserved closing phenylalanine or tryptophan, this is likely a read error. Here the CDR3 DNA reads TGTGCCACAAGCCCCATAGCGCGTTCCTACGAGCAGTACCTC. It codes for CATSPIARSYEQYL. V and J are TRBV19 and TRBJ2-7; maybe TRBD2 (5 bases). V gave up 10 bases and J gave up 1 base, with 17 bases separating them. The length of the CDR3 is 14 residues. Germline values: CDR1 LNHDA, CDR2 SQIVND (reference sequence).

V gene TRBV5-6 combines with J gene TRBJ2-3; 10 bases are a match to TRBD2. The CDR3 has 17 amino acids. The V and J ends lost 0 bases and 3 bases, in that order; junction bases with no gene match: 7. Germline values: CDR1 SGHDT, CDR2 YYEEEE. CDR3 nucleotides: TGTGCCAGCAGCTTGGAAGCGGGGGGGCTAGGGACAGATACGCAGTATTTT. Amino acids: CASSLEAGGLGTDTQYF.

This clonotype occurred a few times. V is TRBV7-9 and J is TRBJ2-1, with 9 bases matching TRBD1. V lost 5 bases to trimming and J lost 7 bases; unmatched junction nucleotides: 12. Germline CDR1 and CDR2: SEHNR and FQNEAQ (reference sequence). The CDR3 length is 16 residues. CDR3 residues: CASSPIPRDRANEQFF. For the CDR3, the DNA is TGTGCCAGCAGCCCAATTCCCCGGGACAGGGCAAATGAGCAGTTCTTC.

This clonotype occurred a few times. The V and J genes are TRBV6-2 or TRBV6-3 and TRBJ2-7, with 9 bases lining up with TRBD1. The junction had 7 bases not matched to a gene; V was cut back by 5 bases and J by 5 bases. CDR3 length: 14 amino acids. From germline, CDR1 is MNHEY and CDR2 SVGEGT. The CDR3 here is CASSGDRDFNEQYF. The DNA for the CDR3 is TGTGCCAGCAGTGGGGACAGGGATTTCAACGAGCAGTACTTC.

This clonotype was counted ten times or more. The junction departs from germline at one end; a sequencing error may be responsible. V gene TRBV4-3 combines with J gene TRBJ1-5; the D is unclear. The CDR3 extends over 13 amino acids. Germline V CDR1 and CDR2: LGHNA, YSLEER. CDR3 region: CASSEDLNQPQHF. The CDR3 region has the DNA TGCGCCAGCAGCGAAGATCTGAATCAGCCCCAGCATTTT.

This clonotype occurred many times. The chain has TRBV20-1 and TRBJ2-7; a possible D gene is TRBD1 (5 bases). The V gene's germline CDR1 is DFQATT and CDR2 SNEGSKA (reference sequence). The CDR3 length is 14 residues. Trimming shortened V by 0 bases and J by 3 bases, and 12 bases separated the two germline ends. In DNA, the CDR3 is TGCAGTGCTAGAGATGAGACAGCGCTCTACGAGCAGTACTTC. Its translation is CSARDETALYEQYF.

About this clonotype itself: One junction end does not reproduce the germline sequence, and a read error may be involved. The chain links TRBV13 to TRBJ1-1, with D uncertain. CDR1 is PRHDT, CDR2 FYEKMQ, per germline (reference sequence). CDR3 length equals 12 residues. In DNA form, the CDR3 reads TGTGCCAGCCAAAGGGAAAACACTGTAGCTTTCTTT. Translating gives CASQRENTVAFF.

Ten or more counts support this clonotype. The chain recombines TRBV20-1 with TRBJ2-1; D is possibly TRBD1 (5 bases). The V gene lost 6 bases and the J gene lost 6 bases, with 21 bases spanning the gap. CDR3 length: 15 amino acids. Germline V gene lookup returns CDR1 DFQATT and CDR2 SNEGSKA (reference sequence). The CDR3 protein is CSATPYTGTSNEQFF. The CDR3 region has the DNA TGCAGTGCCACTCCGTATACAGGTACAAGCAATGAGCAGTTCTTC.

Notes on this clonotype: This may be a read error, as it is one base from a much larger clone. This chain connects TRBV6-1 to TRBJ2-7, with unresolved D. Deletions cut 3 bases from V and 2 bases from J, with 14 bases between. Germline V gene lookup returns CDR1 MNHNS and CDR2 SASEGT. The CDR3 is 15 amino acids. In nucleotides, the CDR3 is TGTGCCAGCAGTGACCCGGAACTCTCTGCCTACGAGCAGTACTTC. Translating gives CASSDPELSAYEQYF.

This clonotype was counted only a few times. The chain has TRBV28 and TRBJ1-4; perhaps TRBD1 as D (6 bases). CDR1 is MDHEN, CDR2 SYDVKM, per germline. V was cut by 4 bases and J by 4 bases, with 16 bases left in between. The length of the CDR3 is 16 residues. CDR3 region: CASSSPEGDNNEKLFF. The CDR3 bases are TGTGCCAGCAGTTCCCCTGAGGGGGACAATAATGAAAAACTGTTTTTT.

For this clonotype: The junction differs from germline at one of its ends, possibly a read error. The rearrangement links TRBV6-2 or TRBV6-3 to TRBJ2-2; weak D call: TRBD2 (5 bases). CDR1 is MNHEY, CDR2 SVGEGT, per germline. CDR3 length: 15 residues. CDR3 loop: CASSYFRPTTGKLFF. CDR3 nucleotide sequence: TGTGCCAGCAGTTACTTTCGGCCGACCACCGGGAAGCTGTTTTTT.

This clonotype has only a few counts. The DNA for the CDR3 is TGTGCCAGCAGTCTCTGGCCCCCCCCGGGACAAGCCTACGAGCAGTACTTC. It codes for CASSLWPPPGQAYEQYF. The genes are TRBV27 and TRBJ2-7; D is perhaps TRBD1 (6 bases). The CDR3 totals 17 residues. CDR1 and CDR2 (germline): MNHEY, SMNVEV (reference sequence). Trimming took 5 bases from V and 2 from J, leaving 22 bases between them.

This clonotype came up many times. The CDR3 coding sequence is TGTGCCAGCAGCCCGGGGACAGGGAGAACCTACGAGCAGTACTTC. Protein: CASSPGTGRTYEQYF. The chain couples TRBV5-5 to TRBJ2-7, with 9 bases lining up with TRBD1. The germline V gene has CDR1 SGHKS and CDR2 YYEKEE (reference sequence). The CDR3 contains 15 residues. V lost 4 bases, J lost 2 bases, and 7 bases stayed unmatched.

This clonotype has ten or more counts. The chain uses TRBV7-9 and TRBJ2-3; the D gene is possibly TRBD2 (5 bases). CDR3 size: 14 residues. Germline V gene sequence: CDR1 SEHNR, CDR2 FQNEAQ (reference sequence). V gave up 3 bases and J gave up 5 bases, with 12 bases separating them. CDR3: CASSLQLAIDTQYF. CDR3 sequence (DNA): TGTGCCAGCAGCTTGCAGCTAGCCATAGATACGCAGTATTTT.